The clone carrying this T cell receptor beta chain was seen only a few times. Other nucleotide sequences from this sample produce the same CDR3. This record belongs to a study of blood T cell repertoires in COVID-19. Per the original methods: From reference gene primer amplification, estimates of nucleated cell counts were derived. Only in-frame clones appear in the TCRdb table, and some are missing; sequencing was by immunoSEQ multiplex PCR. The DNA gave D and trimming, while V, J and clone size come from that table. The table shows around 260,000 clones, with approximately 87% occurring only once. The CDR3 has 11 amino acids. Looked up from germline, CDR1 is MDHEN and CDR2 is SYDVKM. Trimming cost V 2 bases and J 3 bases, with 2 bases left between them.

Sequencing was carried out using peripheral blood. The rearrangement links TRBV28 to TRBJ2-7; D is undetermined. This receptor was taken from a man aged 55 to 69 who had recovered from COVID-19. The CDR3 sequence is CASSLRYEQYF. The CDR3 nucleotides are TGTGCCAGCAGTTTACGCTACGAGCAGTACTTC.